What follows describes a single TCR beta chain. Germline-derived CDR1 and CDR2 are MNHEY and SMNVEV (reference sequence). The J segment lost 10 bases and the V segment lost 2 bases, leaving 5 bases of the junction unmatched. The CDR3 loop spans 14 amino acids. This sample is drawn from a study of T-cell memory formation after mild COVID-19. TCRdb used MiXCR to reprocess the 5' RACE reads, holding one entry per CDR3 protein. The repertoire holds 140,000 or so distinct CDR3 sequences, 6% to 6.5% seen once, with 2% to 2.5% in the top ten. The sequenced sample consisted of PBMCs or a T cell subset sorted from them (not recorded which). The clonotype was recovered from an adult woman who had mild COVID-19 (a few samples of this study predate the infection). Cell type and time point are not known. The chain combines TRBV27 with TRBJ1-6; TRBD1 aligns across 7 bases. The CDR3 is CASSLGTGVSPLHF. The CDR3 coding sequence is TGTGCCAGCAGTTTAGGAACAGGGGTATCACCCCTCCACTTT.